The next 31 T cell receptor beta chains were all read from a single sample in a study of neurological immune-mediated disorders. TCRdb itself ran the 5' RACE reads through MiXCR, one entry per CDR3 protein. The repertoire has fewer than 85,000 distinct CDR3 sequences, 4.5% to 6.5% of them found once; the top ten carry approximately 2.2%. Source material: PBMCs. These receptors all stem from a woman in her thirties with multiple sclerosis.

This clonotype was picked up a small number of times. A read error may be the cause here, since a much bigger clone is one base away. The gene calls are TRBV5-5 and TRBJ1-5, with D possibly matching TRBD1 (5 bases). Germline CDR1 reads SGHKS; CDR2 reads YYEKEE (reference sequence). The CDR3 totals 15 residues. CDR3 sequence: CASSPQEGTNQPQNF. The CDR3 coding sequence is TGTGCCAGCAGCCCCCAGGAGGGGACCAATCAGCCCCAGAATTTT.

CDR3 loop: CASSLPQGSNEAFF. CDR3 DNA sequence: TGTGCCAGCAGCCTCCCCCAGGGAAGTAATGAAGCTTTCTTT. This rearrangement joins TRBV5-6 to TRBJ1-1; perhaps TRBD1 as D (5 bases). Deletions cut 4 bases from V and 7 bases from J, with 17 bases between. CDR1 is SGHDT, CDR2 YYEEEE, per germline. The CDR3 covers 14 residues.

This clonotype was counted at least ten times. The rearrangement links TRBV12-3 or TRBV12-4 to TRBJ2-1; 14 bases are a match to TRBD2. Germline trimming cut 5 bases from V and 14 bases from J; bases unmatched to any gene: 5. The CDR3 runs 13 residues. The CDR3 DNA reads TGTGCCAGCAGTCTGGGACTAGCGGGAGTGAAGTTCTTC. Translation: CASSLGLAGVKFF.

This chain joins TRBV20-1 and TRBJ2-5; 8 nucleotides align to TRBD1. This CDR3 is 14 amino acids long. V lost 5 bases and J lost 5; bases outside the gene matches: 10. Germline V CDR1 and CDR2: DFQATT, SNEGSKA (reference sequence). The CDR3 nucleotides are TGCAGTGCTGCAGGGGGCGGCAGGGCCGAGACCCAGTACTTC. Translated: CSAAGGGRAETQYF.

This clonotype was counted many times. This chain joins TRBV7-8 and TRBJ2-1; 9 nucleotides line up with TRBD2. The CDR3 runs 16 residues. The trim removed 4 bases at V and 6 bases at J, leaving 10 bases unmatched. From germline, CDR1 is SGHVS and CDR2 FQNEAQ. The CDR3: CASSSNWAREGNEQFF. CDR3 coding DNA: TGTGCCAGCAGCTCTAACTGGGCGCGGGAGGGCAATGAGCAGTTCTTC.

This clonotype was detected a few times. The chain combines TRBV10-3 with TRBJ2-5; 7 bases map to TRBD1. Trimming took 0 bases from V and 1 from J; bases not matched to a gene: 8. This CDR3 is 17 amino acids long. The V gene's germline CDR1 is ENHRY and CDR2 SYGVKD. The CDR3 here is CAISESKFRGTQETQYF. The DNA for the CDR3 is TGTGCCATCAGTGAGTCGAAGTTCAGGGGGACCCAAGAGACCCAGTACTTC.

This clonotype was seen at least ten times. The chain carries TRBV6-5 and TRBJ1-5; TRBD1 aligns across 7 bases. Germline CDR1 MNHEY, CDR2 SVGAGI. The CDR3 totals 14 residues. The V segment lost 5 bases and the J segment 11 bases; nucleotides outside the gene matches: 12. The CDR3 DNA follows: TGTGCCAGCAGTGACCGACAGGGCCGTGAAGCCCAGCATTTT. It encodes CASSDRQGREAQHF.

This clonotype was seen at least ten times. Here the CDR3 DNA reads TGCGCCAGCAGTGACGGACTACAGGGAACCGGGGAGCTGTTTTTT. Its translation is CASSDGLQGTGELFF. The chain joins TRBV5-1 to TRBJ2-2, with D possibly called TRBD1 or TRBD2 (6 bases each). Germline-derived CDR1 and CDR2 are SGHRS and YFSETQ. The ends were cut back, 5 bases at V and 5 bases at J, with 16 bases in the middle. This CDR3 has 15 residues. Combining the CDR3 with reference TRBV5-1 and TRBJ2-2 gives the whole variable domain KAGVTQTPRYLIKTRGQQVTLSCSPISGHRSVSWYQQTPGQGLQFLFEYFSETQRNKGNFPGRFSGRQFSNSRSEMNVSTLELGDSALYLCASSDGLQGTGELFFGEGSRLTVL.

This clonotype was seen a handful of times. This chain links TRBV27 with TRBJ2-1, with no clear D. Trimming shortened V by 5 bases and J by 4 bases, and 9 bases separated the two germline ends. The germline V gene encodes CDR1 MNHEY and CDR2 SMNVEV (reference sequence). This CDR3 is 13 amino acids long. The CDR3 DNA is TGTGCCAGCAGTAATCTAGGTTACAATGAGCAGTTCTTC. Its protein product is CASSNLGYNEQFF.

This clonotype was recorded at least ten times. The rearrangement links TRBV19 to TRBJ2-2; D gene unclear. Germline assignment: CDR1 LNHDA and CDR2 SQIVND (reference sequence). Between the trimmed V and J ends, which lost 7 bases and 0 bases, there was a span of 15 bases. This CDR3 is 16 amino acids long. The CDR3 DNA sequence: TGTGCCAGTACCCTCCGCCAACATTCGAACACCGGGGAGCTGTTTTTT. It yields the protein CASTLRQHSNTGELFF.

This clonotype has at least ten counts. The chain uses TRBV27 and TRBJ1-2; 9 bases fit TRBD1. V lost 4 bases to trimming and J lost 6 bases; unmatched junction nucleotides: 6. The V gene's germline CDR1 is MNHEY and CDR2 SMNVEV (reference sequence). The CDR3 length is 14 residues. CDR3 nucleotides: TGTGCCAGCAGTTGGACAGGGGACTTTAATGGCTACACCTTC. Protein sequence: CASSWTGDFNGYTF.

About this clonotype: This may be a read error: a much more frequent sequence differs by one nucleotide. As DNA, the CDR3 is TGCTCCAGCAGCCTCGCCCTGGCGGTTTTTGGGGCCAACGTCCTGACTTTC. This codes for CSSSLALAVFGANVLTF. V and J are TRBV5-1 and TRBJ2-6; no reliable D call. Per germline, CDR1 SGHRS and CDR2 YFSETQ. CDR3 length: 17 residues.

This clonotype was picked up many times. This rearrangement joins TRBV20-1 to TRBJ1-2, with 8 bases lining up with TRBD1. There are 13 residues in the CDR3. Per the germline V gene, CDR1 is DFQATT and CDR2 is SNEGSKA (reference sequence). J gave up 8 bases and V 5 bases, and 10 bases lay outside the gene matches. The CDR3, as DNA: TGCAGTGCTTATCGCAGGGGGCTTGGAGGCTACACCTTC. Protein product: CSAYRRGLGGYTF.

This clonotype has at least ten counts. The chain combines TRBV15 with TRBJ2-4, with TRBD2 matching over 7 bases. The CDR3 has 16 amino acids. With V trimmed by 3 bases and J by 3 bases, 8 bases remained unmatched. Germline CDR1 reads LNHNV; CDR2 reads YYDKDF (reference sequence). The CDR3 spells CATSSGRGMDKNIQYF. The CDR3 DNA reads TGTGCCACCAGCAGTGGGCGGGGGATGGACAAAAACATTCAGTACTTC.

This clonotype was counted at least ten times. J is TRBJ2-3 and V is TRBV28; D is unresolved. The length of the CDR3 is 17 residues. Per germline, CDR1 MDHEN and CDR2 SYDVKM. Trimming took 1 base from V and 0 from J, leaving 14 bases between them. The CDR3 region is CASSLYGTPASTDTQYF. CDR3 sequence (DNA): TGTGCCAGCAGTTTATATGGAACTCCCGCTAGCACAGATACGCAGTATTTT.

This clonotype was found many times. The rearrangement joins TRBV10-3 to TRBJ2-5, with D unresolved. This CDR3 has 16 residues. Germline values: CDR1 ENHRY, CDR2 SYGVKD. V lost 3 bases and J 5 bases, leaving 19 bases between the germline ends. CDR3 region: CAISDPRPGKGETQYF. In DNA, the CDR3 is TGTGCCATCAGTGACCCCCGGCCTGGGAAGGGTGAGACCCAGTACTTC.

This clonotype was observed at least ten times. The V call is TRBV12-3 or TRBV12-4, the J call TRBJ2-1; 7 bases line up with TRBD2. The junction had 5 bases not matched to a gene; V was cut back by 3 bases and J by 3 bases. This CDR3 region has 15 residues. The CDR3 sequence is CASSLGGINYNEQFF. The CDR3 nucleotides read TGTGCCAGCAGTTTGGGAGGGATCAACTACAATGAGCAGTTCTTC.

This clonotype was counted ten times or more. The V call is TRBV20-1, the J call TRBJ2-7; D is possibly TRBD2 (5 bases). CDR1 and CDR2 (germline): DFQATT, SNEGSKA (reference sequence). Trimming cost V 6 bases and J 5 bases, with 17 bases left between them. This CDR3 comprises 13 residues. DNA for the CDR3: TGCAGTGCATGGCGGACCGGGGTCGACGAGCAGTACTTC. Protein: CSAWRTGVDEQYF.

This clonotype was detected many times. The chain recombines TRBV10-3 with TRBJ2-2; TRBD1 is a possible D gene (5 bases). V was clipped by 3 bases and J by 2 bases, with 19 bases between them. Germline V CDR1 and CDR2: ENHRY, SYGVKD. The CDR3 is made up of 18 amino acids. The DNA of the CDR3 is TGTGCCATCAGTGATTTCAGGGCGACGACCCCAAACACCGGGGAGCTGTTTTTT. Amino acid sequence: CAISDFRATTPNTGELFF.

The table lists this clonotype with many counts. This chain connects TRBV5-5 to TRBJ2-1; TRBD2 is a possible D gene (5 bases). Germline V gene sequence: CDR1 SGHKS, CDR2 YYEKEE (reference sequence). The CDR3 extends over 13 amino acids. V was clipped by 0 bases and J by 9 bases, with 10 bases between them. DNA for the CDR3: TGTGCCAGCAGCTTGGAGCCCGGGGTTGAGCAGTTCTTC. This encodes CASSLEPGVEQFF. The full variable domain, with the rest looked up from reference TRBV5-5 and TRBJ2-1, is DAGVTQSPTHLIKTRGQQVTLRCSPISGHKSVSWYQQVLGQGPQFIFQYYEKEERGRGNFPDRFSARQFPNYSSELNVNALLLGDSALYLCASSLEPGVEQFFGPGTRLTVL.

This clonotype was counted many times. CDR3 nucleotide sequence: TGTGCCAGCAGCCATCAGAAGGACAGGGGCCCATCTGGAAACACCATATATTTT. The encoded protein is CASSHQKDRGPSGNTIYF. The chain employs TRBV7-4 and TRBJ1-3; the match to TRBD1 covers 9 bases. Germline loops: CDR1 SGHVT, CDR2 SQSDAQ. The CDR3 is 18 amino acids. V gave up 5 bases and J gave up 1 base; unmatched junction bases: 12. Combining the CDR3 with reference TRBV7-4 and TRBJ1-3 gives the whole variable domain GAGVSQSPRYKVAKRGRDVALRCDSISGHVTLYWYRQTLGQGSEVLTYSQSDAQRDKSGRPSGRFSAERPERSVSTLKIQRTEQGDSAVYLCASSHQKDRGPSGNTIYFGEGSWLTVV.

This clonotype was seen many times. The rearrangement uses TRBV11-2 and TRBJ2-6; 8 bases match TRBD1. Unmatched junction bases numbered 8, after V lost 8 bases and J lost 2 bases. CDR3 length equals 16 residues. Per germline, CDR1 SGHAT and CDR2 FQNNGV. For the CDR3, the DNA is TGTGCCAGCTGTCCCGGGACAGGTCCTGGGGCCAACGTCCTGACTTTC. It codes for CASCPGTGPGANVLTF.

This clonotype was counted ten times or more. This chain connects TRBV20-1 to TRBJ1-1, with D tentatively TRBD1 (6 bases). CDR3 size: 13 residues. The germline gives CDR1 DFQATT, CDR2 SNEGSKA (reference sequence). Trimming pared 5 bases from V and 0 bases from J, leaving 10 bases between. CDR3 coding DNA: TGCAGTGCTGCAGGGGACCTGAACACTGAAGCTTTCTTT. It is translated as CSAAGDLNTEAFF.

The rearrangement uses TRBV7-9 and TRBJ2-2, with TRBD1 as a possible D gene (5 bases). CDR3 length equals 14 residues. CDR1 and CDR2 from the germline V gene are SEHNR and FQNEAQ (reference sequence). V dropped 5 bases and J dropped 5 bases, with 12 bases sitting between them. This chain's CDR3 is CASSVRTSTGELFF. The CDR3 DNA follows: TGTGCCAGCAGCGTGCGGACATCGACCGGGGAGCTGTTTTTT.

This clonotype was counted many times. J is TRBJ1-2 and V is TRBV20-1, with 8 bases matching TRBD1. Germline assignment: CDR1 DFQATT and CDR2 SNEGSKA (reference sequence). There are 14 residues in the CDR3. V trimming: 6 bases; J trimming: 8 bases; junction bases outside the gene matches: 14. CDR3 DNA sequence: TGCAGTGCCCTAACCGGGACAGGTCTTTTCGGCTACACCTTC. Translating it yields CSALTGTGLFGYTF.

In its sample, this clonotype was seen a few times. The rearrangement links TRBV7-6 to TRBJ1-4, with D maybe TRBD1 (5 bases). V was cut by 5 bases and J by 2 bases, with 9 bases left in between. The CDR3 is 14 amino acids. Germline lookup yields CDR1 SGHVS and CDR2 FNYEAQ. Here the CDR3 reads CASSPAGTNEKLFF. The CDR3 DNA reads as TGTGCCAGCAGCCCAGCAGGGACTAATGAAAAACTGTTTTTT.

The V gene is TRBV6-6, the J gene TRBJ1-1; no clear D. V lost 4 bases and J lost 0, with 6 bases in between. The CDR3 has 13 residues. CDR1 and CDR2 from the germline V gene are MNHNY and SVGAGI (reference sequence). Here the CDR3 reads CASSFSVNTEAFF. The CDR3 nucleotides are TGTGCCAGCAGTTTCTCAGTGAACACTGAAGCTTTCTTT.

This clonotype was recorded many times. The chain links TRBV7-9 to TRBJ2-3, with 11 positions matching TRBD2. Germline V gene sequence: CDR1 SEHNR, CDR2 FQNEAQ (reference sequence). Losses at the gene ends were 4 bases for V and 2 bases for J; bases not matched to a gene: 5. The CDR3 consists of 16 residues. CDR3 sequence reads: CASSSGLAAVTDTQYF. As DNA, the CDR3 is TGTGCCAGCAGCTCGGGACTAGCGGCAGTCACAGATACGCAGTATTTT. The complete variable domain, with remaining parts taken from reference TRBV7-9 and TRBJ2-3, reads DTGVSQNPRHKITKRGQNVTFRCDPISEHNRLYWYRQTLGQGPEFLTYFQNEAQLEKSRLLSDRFSAERPKGSFSTLEIQRTEQGDSAMYLCASSSGLAAVTDTQYFGPGTRLTVL.

This clonotype was counted between two and nine times. The chain is built from TRBV10-3 and TRBJ2-7, with 10 nucleotides matching TRBD2. The ends lost 0 bases at V and 2 bases at J; junction bases unmatched: 1. CDR1 is ENHRY, CDR2 SYGVKD, per germline. The CDR3 totals 15 residues. The CDR3 loop is CAISESGTSAYEQYF. In nucleotides, the CDR3 is TGTGCCATCAGTGAGTCCGGGACTAGCGCCTACGAGCAGTACTTC.

The table lists this clonotype with many counts. This chain links TRBV20-1 with TRBJ2-7, with 8 bases aligning to TRBD1. Germline V gene lookup returns CDR1 DFQATT and CDR2 SNEGSKA (reference sequence). The CDR3 has 14 residues. The J segment lost 2 bases and the V segment lost 6 bases, leaving 9 bases of the junction unmatched. The CDR3 loop is CSATPGGNPYEQYF. Here the CDR3 DNA reads TGCAGTGCAACGCCAGGGGGCAACCCCTACGAGCAGTACTTC.

This clonotype was recorded many times. The chain has TRBV6-5 and TRBJ1-2, with TRBD1 matching 7 bases. This CDR3 contains 14 residues. CDR1 is MNHEY, CDR2 SVGAGI, per germline. Trimming cost V 2 bases and J 8 bases; bases outside gene matches: 8. The DNA for the CDR3 is TGTGCCAGCAGTTACCTGGGACAGTCGCGCGGCTACACCTTC. It codes for CASSYLGQSRGYTF.